This T cell receptor beta chain emerged from a study of T cell responses to AZD1222 COVID-19 vaccine. Study details: Researchers grouped second doses given at about 4 or about 12 weeks into one pool.

Trimming cost V 2 bases and J 4 bases; bases outside gene matches: 3. The germline CDR1 and CDR2 sequences are SGHNT and YYREEE (reference sequence). The CDR3 runs to 16 residues. The protocol was immunoSEQ multiplex PCR, while the TCRdb copy is restricted to in-frame clones and leaves out a portion. The sample records roughly 110,000 clones, 80% to 95% being singletons. This clone was seen once. Its antigen is not known. Study observations and caveats: Donors skewed white British and female; clonal diversity was possibly underestimated. The repertoires were collected only after the peak T cell response. Elevations in Spike-specific TCR breadth and depth followed administration of two AZD1222 doses.

The starting material was peripheral blood, obtained on day 0 of AZD1222 vaccination. The V and J genes are TRBV5-4 and TRBJ2-5, with TRBD2 identical over 15 bases. The sequence was obtained from an adult in good health. CDR3: CASSFRGLAGGETQYF. CDR3 in DNA: TGTGCCAGCAGCTTTAGGGGACTAGCGGGGGGAGAGACCCAGTACTTC.